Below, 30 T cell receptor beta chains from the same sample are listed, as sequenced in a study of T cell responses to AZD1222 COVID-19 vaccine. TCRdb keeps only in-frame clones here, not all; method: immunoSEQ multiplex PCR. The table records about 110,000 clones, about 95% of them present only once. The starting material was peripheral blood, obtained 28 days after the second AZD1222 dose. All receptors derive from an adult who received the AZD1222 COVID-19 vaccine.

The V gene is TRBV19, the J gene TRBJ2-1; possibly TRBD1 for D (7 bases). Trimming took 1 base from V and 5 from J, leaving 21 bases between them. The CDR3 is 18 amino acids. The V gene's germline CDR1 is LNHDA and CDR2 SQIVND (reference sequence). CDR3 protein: CASSIGRDRGGGHNEQFF. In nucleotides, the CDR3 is TGTGCCAGTAGTATAGGTAGAGATCGAGGAGGGGGCCACAATGAGCAGTTCTTC.

In DNA form, the CDR3 reads TGTGCCAGCAGCTTACACGGGAGTGGGGATTCACCCCTCCACTTT. It yields the protein CASSLHGSGDSPLHF. This chain uses TRBV11-3 with TRBJ1-6; D gene uncertain. The CDR3 consists of 15 residues. CDR1 and CDR2 from the germline V gene are SGHNT and YENEEA. V lost 2 bases and J 8 bases, leaving 13 bases between the germline ends.

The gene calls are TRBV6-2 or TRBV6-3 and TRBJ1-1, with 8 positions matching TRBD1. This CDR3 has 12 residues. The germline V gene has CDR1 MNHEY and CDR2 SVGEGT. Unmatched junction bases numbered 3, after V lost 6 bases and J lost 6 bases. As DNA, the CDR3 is TGTGCCAGCAGCGGACAGGGCGCTGAAGCTTTCTTT. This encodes CASSGQGAEAFF.

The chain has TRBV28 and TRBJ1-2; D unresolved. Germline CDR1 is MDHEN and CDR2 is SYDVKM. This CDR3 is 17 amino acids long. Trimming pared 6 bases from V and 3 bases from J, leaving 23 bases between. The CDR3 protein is CASSDYVPRSGDYGYTF. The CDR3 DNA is TGTGCCAGCAGCGATTACGTCCCTCGGTCGGGAGACTATGGCTACACCTTC.

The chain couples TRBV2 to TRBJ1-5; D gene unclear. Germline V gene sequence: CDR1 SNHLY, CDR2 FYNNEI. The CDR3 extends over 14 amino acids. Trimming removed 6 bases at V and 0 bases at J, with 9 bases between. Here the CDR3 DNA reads TGTGCCAGCAGGGCTTTTAATAGCAATCAGCCCCAGCATTTT. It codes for CASRAFNSNQPQHF.

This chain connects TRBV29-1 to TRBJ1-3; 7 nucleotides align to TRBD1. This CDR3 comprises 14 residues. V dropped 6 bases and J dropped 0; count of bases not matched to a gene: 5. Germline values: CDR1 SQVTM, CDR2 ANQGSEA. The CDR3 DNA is TGCAGCGTATCGGGACAGAGCTCTGGAAACACCATATATTTT. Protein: CSVSGQSSGNTIYF.

CDR3 in DNA: TGTGCCAGCGGAACAGGGTTCTCTGGAAACACCATATATTTT. Translation gives CASGTGFSGNTIYF. The chain employs TRBV6-5 and TRBJ1-3; TRBD1 is a possible D gene (6 bases). The germline V gene encodes CDR1 MNHEY and CDR2 SVGAGI. The V gene lost 8 bases and the J gene lost 0 bases, with 11 bases spanning the gap. The CDR3 is 14 residues long.

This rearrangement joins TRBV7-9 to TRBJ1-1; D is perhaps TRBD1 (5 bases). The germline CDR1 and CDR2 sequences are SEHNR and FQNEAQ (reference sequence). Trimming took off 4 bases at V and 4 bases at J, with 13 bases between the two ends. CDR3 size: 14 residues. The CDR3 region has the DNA TGTGCCAGCAGCTCCCTTGGCGGGGCCACTGAAGCTTTCTTT. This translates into CASSSLGGATEAFF.

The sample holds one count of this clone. The CDR3 DNA reads as TGCGCCAGCAGCTTGAGGTCGGGGGAGAACTATGGCTACACCTTC. It yields the protein CASSLRSGENYGYTF. The V gene is TRBV5-1, the J gene TRBJ1-2, with a possible D match to TRBD1 (5 bases). Germline loops: CDR1 SGHRS, CDR2 YFSETQ. V was trimmed by 1 base and J by 2 bases, leaving 12 bases between them. CDR3 length: 15 amino acids.

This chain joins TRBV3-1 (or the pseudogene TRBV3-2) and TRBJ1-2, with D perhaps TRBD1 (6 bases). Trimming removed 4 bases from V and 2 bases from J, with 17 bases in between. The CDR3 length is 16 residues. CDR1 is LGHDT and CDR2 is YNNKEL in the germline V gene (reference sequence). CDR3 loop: CASSPLGRGANYGYTF. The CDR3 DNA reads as TGTGCCAGCAGCCCATTGGGGAGGGGGGCAAACTATGGCTACACCTTC.

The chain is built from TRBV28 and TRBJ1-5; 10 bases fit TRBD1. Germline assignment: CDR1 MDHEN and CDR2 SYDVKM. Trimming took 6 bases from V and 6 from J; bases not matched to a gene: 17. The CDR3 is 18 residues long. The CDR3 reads CASRLPGTGVAFGQPQHF. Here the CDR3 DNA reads TGTGCCAGCAGGCTTCCCGGGACAGGGGTCGCGTTCGGTCAGCCCCAGCATTTT. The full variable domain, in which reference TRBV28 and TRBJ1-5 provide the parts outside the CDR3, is DVKVTQSSRYLVKRTGEKVFLECVQDMDHENMFWYRQDPGLGLRLIYFSYDVKMKEKGDIPEGYSVSREKKERFSLILESASTNQTSMYLCASRLPGTGVAFGQPQHFGDGTRLSIL.

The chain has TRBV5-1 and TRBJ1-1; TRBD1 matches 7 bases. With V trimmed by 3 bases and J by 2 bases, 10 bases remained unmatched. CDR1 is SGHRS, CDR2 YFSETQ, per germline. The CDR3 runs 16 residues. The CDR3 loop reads CASSSSPGQRNTEAFF. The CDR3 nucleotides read TGCGCCAGCAGCTCCTCACCGGGACAGCGAAACACTGAAGCTTTCTTT.

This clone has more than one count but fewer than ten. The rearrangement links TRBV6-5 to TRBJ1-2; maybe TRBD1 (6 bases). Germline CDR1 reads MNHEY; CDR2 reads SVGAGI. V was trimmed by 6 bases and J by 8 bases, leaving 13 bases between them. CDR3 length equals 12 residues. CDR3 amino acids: CASRDSRYGYTF. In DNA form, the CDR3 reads TGTGCCAGCAGGGACAGCCGCTACGGCTACACCTTC.

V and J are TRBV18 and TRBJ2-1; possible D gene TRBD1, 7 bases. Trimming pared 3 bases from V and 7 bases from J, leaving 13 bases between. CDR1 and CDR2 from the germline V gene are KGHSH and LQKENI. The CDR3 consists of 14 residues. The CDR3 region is CASSPNPGGNEQFF. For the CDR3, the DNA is TGTGCCAGCTCACCGAACCCAGGGGGGAATGAGCAGTTCTTC.

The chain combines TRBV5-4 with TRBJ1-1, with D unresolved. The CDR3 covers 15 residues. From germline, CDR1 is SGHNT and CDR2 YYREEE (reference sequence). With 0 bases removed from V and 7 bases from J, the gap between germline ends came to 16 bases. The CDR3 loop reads CASSLGSWAENEAFF. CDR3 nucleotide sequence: TGTGCCAGCAGCTTGGGAAGCTGGGCTGAGAATGAAGCTTTCTTT.

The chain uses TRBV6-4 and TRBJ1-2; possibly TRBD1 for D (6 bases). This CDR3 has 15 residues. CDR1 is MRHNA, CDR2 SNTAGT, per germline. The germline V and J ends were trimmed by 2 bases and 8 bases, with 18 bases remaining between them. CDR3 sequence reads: CASSDLTGPHWGYTF. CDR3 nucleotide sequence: TGTGCCAGCAGTGACCTGACAGGACCCCATTGGGGCTACACCTTC.

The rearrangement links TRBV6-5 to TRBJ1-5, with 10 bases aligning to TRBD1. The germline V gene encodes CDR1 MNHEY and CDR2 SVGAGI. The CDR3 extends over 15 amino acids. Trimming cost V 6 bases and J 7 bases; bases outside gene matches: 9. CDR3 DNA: TGTGCCAGCAGATCAGGACAGGGGGACGGACAGCCCCAGCATTTT. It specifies CASRSGQGDGQPQHF.

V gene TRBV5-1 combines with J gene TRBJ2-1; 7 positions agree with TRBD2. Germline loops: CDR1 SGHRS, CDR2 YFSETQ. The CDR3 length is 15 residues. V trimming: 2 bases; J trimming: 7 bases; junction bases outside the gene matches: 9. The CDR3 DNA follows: TGCGCCAGCAGCTTCGGGGAGGGCGGAGGGAATGAGCAGTTCTTC. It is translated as CASSFGEGGGNEQFF.

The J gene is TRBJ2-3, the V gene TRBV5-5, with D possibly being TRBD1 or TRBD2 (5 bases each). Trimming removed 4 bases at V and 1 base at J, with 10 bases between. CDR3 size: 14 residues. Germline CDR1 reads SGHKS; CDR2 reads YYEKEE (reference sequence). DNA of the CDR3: TGTGCCAGCAGCCGTGGGACCGGCACAGATACGCAGTATTTT. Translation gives CASSRGTGTDTQYF.

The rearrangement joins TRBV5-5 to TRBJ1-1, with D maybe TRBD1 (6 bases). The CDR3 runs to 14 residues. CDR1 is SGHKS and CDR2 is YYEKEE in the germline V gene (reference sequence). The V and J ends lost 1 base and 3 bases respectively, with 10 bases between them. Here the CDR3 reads CASSLLGGDTEAFF. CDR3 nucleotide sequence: TGTGCCAGCAGCTTGCTAGGGGGTGACACTGAAGCTTTCTTT.

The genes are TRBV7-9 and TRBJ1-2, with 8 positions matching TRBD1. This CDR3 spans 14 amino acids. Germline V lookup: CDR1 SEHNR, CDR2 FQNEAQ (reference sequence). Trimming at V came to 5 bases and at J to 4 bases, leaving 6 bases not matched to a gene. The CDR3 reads CASSPRQGTYGYTF. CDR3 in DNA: TGTGCCAGCAGCCCGCGACAGGGGACCTATGGCTACACCTTC.

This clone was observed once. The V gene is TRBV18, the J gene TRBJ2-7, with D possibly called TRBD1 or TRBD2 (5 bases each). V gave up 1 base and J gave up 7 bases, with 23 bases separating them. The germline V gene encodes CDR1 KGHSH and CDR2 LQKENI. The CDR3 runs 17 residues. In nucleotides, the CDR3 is TGTGCCAGCTCACCACTTGTACTGGGGGAAGGCCCTGGGGAGCAGTACTTC. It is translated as CASSPLVLGEGPGEQYF.

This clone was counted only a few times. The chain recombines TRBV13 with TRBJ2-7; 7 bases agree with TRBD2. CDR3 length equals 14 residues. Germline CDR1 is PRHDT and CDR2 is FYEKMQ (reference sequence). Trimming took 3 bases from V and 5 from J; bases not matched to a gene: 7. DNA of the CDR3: TGTGCCAGCAGCTTTTCGGGGGGACCCGACGAGCAGTACTTC. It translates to CASSFSGGPDEQYF.

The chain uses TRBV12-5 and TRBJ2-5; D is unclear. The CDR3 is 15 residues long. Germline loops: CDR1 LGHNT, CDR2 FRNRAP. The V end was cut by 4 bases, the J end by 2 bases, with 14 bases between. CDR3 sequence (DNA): TGTGCTAGTGGTTCGACACAGCCCAAACAAGAGACCCAGTACTTC. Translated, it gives CASGSTQPKQETQYF.

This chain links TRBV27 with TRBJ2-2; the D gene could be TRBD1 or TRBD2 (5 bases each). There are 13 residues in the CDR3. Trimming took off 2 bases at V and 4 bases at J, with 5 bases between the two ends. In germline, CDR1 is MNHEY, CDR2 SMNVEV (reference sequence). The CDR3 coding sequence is TGTGCCAGCAGTTTAGGGGGCACCGGGGAGCTGTTTTTT. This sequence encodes CASSLGGTGELFF.

CDR3 region: CASSTDGVNGYTF. Written as DNA, the CDR3 is TGTGCCAGCTCAACAGACGGTGTTAATGGCTACACCTTC. The V and J genes are TRBV18 and TRBJ1-2; D is uncertain. In germline, CDR1 is KGHSH, CDR2 LQKENI. The CDR3 runs 13 residues. Trimming cost V 5 bases and J 6 bases, with 13 bases left between them.

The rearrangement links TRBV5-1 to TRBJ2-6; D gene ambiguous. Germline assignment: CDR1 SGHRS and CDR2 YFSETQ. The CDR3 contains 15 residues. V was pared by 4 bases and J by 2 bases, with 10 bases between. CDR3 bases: TGCGCCAGCAGCCCCGCGGCGACTGGGGCCAACGTCCTGACTTTC. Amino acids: CASSPAATGANVLTF.

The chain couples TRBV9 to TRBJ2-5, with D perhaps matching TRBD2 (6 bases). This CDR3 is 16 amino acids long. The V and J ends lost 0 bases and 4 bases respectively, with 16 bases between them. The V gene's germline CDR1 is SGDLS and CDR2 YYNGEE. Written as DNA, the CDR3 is TGTGCCAGCAGCGTAGCGGCGGGGCTTTTAGGAGAGACCCAGTACTTC. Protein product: CASSVAAGLLGETQYF.

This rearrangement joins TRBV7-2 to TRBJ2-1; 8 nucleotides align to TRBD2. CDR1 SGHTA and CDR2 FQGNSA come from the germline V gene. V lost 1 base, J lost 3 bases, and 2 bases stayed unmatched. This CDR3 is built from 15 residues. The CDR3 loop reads CASSLDRGGYNEQFF. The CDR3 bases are TGTGCCAGCAGCTTAGACCGGGGGGGCTACAATGAGCAGTTCTTC.

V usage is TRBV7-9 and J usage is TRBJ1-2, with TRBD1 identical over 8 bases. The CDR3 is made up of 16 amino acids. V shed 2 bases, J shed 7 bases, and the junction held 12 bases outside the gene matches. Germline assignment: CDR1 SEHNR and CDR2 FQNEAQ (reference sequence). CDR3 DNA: TGTGCCAGCAGCTTACTACCGGCAGGGGGCGGCGGTGGCTACACCTTC. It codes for CASSLLPAGGGGGYTF.